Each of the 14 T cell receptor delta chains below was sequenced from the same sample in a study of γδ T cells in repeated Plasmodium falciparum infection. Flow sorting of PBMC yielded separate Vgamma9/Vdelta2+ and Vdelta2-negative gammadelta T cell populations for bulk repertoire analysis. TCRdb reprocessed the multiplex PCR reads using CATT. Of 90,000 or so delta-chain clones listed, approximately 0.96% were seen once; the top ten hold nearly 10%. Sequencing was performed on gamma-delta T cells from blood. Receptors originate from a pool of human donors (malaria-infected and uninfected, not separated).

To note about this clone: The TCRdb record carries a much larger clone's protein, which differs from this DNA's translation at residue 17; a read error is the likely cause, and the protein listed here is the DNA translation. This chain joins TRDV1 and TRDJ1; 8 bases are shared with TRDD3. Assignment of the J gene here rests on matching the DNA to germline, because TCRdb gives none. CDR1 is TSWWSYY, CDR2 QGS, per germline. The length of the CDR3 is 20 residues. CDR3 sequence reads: CALGEGDTYGIRPYTDRLIF. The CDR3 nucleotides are TGTGCTCTTGGGGAAGGAGATACCTACGGGATACGACCGTACACCGATAGACTCATCTTT.

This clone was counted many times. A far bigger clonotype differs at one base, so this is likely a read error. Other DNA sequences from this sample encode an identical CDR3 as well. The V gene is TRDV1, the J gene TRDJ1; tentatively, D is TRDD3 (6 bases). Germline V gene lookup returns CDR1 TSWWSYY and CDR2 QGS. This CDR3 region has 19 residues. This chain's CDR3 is CALGEIRYASGAGTDKLIF. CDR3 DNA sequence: TGTGCTCTTGGGGAAATAAGGTACGCGTCTGGGGCGGGCACCGATAAACTCATCTTC.

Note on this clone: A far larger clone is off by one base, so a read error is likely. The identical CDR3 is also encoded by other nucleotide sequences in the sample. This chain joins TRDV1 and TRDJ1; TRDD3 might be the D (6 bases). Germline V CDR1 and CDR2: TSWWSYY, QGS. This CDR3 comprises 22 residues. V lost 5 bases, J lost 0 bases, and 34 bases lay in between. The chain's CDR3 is CALGPLEFLRSILGDYTDKLIF. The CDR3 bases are TGTGCTCTTGGGCCCCTGGAATTCCTTCGATCTATACTGGGAGACTACACCGATAAACTCATCTTT.

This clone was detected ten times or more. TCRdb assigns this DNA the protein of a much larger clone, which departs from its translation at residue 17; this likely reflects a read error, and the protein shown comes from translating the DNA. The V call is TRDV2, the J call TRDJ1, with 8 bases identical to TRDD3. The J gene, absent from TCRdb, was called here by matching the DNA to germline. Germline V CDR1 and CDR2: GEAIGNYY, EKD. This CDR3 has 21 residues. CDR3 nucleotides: TGTGCCTGTGACACTCTCACTACTGGGGGCCTACCCGCTGACTACACCGGTAAACTCATCTTT. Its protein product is CACDTLTTGGLPADYTGKLIF.

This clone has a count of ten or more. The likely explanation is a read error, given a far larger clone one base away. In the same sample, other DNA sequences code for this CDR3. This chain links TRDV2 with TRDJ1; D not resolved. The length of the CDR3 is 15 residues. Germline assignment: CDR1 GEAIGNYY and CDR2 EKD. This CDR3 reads CACDTVATPTDKLIF. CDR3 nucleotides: TGTGCTTGTGACACCGTTGCTACCCCTACCGATAAACTCATCTTT.

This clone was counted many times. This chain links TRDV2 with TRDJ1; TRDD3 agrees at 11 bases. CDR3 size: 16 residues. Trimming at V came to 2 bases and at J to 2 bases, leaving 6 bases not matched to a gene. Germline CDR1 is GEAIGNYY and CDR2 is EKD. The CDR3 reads CACDILGDSETDKLIF. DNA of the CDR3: TGTGCCTGTGACATACTGGGGGATAGCGAGACCGATAAACTCATCTTT.

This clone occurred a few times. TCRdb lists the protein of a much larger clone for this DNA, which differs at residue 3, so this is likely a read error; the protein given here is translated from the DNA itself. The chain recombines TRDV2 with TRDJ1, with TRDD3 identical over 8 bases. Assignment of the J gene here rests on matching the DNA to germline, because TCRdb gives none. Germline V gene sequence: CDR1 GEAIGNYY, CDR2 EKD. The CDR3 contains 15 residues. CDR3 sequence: CARDAWGTYTDKLIF. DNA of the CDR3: TGTGCCCGTGACGCCTGGGGGACGTACACCGATAAACTCATCTTT.

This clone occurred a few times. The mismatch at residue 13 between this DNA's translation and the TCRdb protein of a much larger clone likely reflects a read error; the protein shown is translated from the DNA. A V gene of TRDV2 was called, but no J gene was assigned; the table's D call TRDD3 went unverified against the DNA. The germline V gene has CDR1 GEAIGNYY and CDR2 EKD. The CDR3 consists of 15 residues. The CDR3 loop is CACDTGGDKGDKPIF. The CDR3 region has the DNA TGTGCCTGTGACACCGGAGGGGATAAGGGCGATAAACCCATCTTT.

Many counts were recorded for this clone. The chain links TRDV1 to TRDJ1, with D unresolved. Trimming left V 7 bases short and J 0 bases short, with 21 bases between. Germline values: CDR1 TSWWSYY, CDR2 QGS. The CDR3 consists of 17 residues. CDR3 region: CALAATTPTYYTDKLIF. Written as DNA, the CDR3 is TGTGCTCTTGCCGCTACTACCCCGACATATTACACCGATAAACTCATCTTT.

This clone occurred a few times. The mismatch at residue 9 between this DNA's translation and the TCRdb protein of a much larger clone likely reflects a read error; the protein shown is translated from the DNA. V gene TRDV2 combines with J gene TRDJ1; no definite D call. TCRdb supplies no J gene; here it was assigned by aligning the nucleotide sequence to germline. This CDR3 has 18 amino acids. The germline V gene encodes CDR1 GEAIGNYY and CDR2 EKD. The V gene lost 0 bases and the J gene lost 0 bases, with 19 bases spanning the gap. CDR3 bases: TGTGCCTGTGACACCGTGGGCGGGAGATTACCTTACACCGATAAACTCATCTTT. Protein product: CACDTVGGRLPYTDKLIF.

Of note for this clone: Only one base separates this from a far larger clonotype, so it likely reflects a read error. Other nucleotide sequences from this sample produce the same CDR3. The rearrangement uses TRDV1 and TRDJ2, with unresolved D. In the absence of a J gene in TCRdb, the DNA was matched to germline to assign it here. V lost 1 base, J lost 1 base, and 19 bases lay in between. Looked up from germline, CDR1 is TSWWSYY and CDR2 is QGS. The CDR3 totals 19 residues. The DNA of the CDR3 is TGTGCTCTTGGGGAACCCCTAGGTTCTAGGGTCTATTTGACAGCACAACTCTTCTTT. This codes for CALGEPLGSRVYLTAQLFF.

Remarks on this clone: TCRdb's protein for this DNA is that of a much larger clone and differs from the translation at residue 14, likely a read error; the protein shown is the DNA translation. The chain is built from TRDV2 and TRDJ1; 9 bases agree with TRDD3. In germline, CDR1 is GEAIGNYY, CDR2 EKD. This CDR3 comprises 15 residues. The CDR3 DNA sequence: TGTGCCTGTGACACCCTGGGGGATCAGTCCGATAAACTCACCTTT. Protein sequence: CACDTLGDQSDKLTF.

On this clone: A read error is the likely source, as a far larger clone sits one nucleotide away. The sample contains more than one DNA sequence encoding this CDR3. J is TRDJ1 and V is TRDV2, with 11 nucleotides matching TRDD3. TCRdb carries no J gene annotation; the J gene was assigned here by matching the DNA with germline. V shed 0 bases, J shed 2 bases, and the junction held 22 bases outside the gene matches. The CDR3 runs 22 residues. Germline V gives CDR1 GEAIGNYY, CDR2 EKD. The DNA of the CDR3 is TGTGCCTGTGACACCGTTGTTTCCTTGCGTTTGGGGGATACGCGAGGAACCGATAAACTCATCTTT. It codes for CACDTVVSLRLGDTRGTDKLIF.

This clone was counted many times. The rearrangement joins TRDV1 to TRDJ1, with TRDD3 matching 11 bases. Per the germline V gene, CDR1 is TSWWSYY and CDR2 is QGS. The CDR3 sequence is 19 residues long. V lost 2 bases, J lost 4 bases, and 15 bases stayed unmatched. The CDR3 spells CALGELIAYWGIDNDKLIF. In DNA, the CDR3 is TGTGCTCTTGGGGAATTAATCGCGTACTGGGGGATAGATAACGATAAACTCATCTTT.